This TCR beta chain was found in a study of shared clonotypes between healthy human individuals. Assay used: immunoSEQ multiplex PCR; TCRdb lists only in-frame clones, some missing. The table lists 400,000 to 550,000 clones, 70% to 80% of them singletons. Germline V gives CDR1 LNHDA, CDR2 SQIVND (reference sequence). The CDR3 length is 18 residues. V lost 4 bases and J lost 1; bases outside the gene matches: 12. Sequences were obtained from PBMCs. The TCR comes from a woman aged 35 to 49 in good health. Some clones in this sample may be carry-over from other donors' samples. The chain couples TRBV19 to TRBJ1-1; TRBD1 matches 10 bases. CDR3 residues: CASSNEVTGGRGNTEAFF. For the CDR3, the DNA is TGTGCCAGTAGTAATGAGGTGACAGGGGGCAGAGGGAACACTGAAGCTTTCTTT. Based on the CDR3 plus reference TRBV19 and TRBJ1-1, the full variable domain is DGGITQSPKYLFRKEGQNVTLSCEQNLNHDAMYWYRQDPGQGLRLIYYSQIVNDFQKGDIAEGYSVSREKKESFPLTVTSAQKNPTAFYLCASSNEVTGGRGNTEAFFGQGTRLTVV.